One and the same sample provided the 11 T cell receptor beta chains below, sequenced in a study of identical twins (dated by TCRdb to 2016 to 2018). Library preparation employed 5' RACE. Sequencing instrument: Illumina HiSeq 2000. The raw public data were reprocessed by TCRdb itself: fastp quality trimming at Q25, MiXCR clonotype calling, in-frame beta chains only. CDR3 protein duplicates are merged, each entry listing the most common genes and DNA. Counted in this sample were about 530,000 distinct CDR3 sequences; 15% of them appeared once. Of the sample, 0.44% is held by the ten largest clones. These data are also associated with another study on yellow fever vaccine responses in identical twins.

Source material: CD4+ T cells sorted from blood. The receptors were gathered from a woman aged 18-30 years in good health.

This clonotype was seen a handful of times. This chain joins TRBV20-1 and TRBJ2-1; no firm D call. The CDR3 sequence is 13 residues long. Trimming cost V 1 base and J 9 bases, with 13 bases left between them. Germline V CDR1 and CDR2: DFQATT, SNEGSKA (reference sequence). The CDR3 nucleotides are TGCAGTGCTAGAGTGGAAATAGTCGGTGAGCAGTTCTTC. Amino acids: CSARVEIVGEQFF.

This chain uses TRBV3-1 with TRBJ2-3; TRBD1 is a possible D gene (7 bases). The length of the CDR3 is 13 residues. Germline V lookup: CDR1 LGHDT, CDR2 YNNKEL (reference sequence). The V end was cut by 4 bases, the J end by 5 bases, with 10 bases between. This CDR3 reads CASSPQGGDTQYF. The DNA of the CDR3 is TGTGCCAGCAGCCCCCAGGGGGGAGATACGCAGTATTTT.

The rearrangement joins TRBV12-3 or TRBV12-4 to TRBJ2-7; D gene uncertain. Deletions cut 5 bases from V and 4 bases from J, with 15 bases between. The length of the CDR3 is 14 residues. Written as DNA, the CDR3 is TGTGCCAGCAGTACGTCTAGTGCCGGTTACGAGCAGTACTTC. The encoded protein is CASSTSSAGYEQYF.

In DNA form, the CDR3 reads TGTGCCAGTAGTAGAGGGACAGTGGCCATGGGGCAGCCCCAGCATTTT. Translation: CASSRGTVAMGQPQHF. V is TRBV19 and J is TRBJ1-5; 7 positions agree with TRBD1. V lost 4 bases, J lost 7 bases, and 13 bases stayed unmatched. CDR3 length: 16 residues. Germline V lookup: CDR1 LNHDA, CDR2 SQIVND (reference sequence).

The chain employs TRBV4-1 and TRBJ2-1, with D maybe TRBD1 (6 bases). V dropped 1 base and J dropped 5 bases, with 18 bases sitting between them. The CDR3 has 17 amino acids. Germline values: CDR1 MGHRA, CDR2 YSYEKL. Written as DNA, the CDR3 is TGCGCCAGCAGCCAAGGCCGCCAGGGGTTGCTGCACAATGAGCAGTTCTTC. Its protein is CASSQGRQGLLHNEQFF.

This clonotype was seen a handful of times. The rearrangement uses TRBV11-2 and TRBJ1-1; weak D call: TRBD1 (5 bases). The CDR3 is 15 amino acids. Per the germline V gene, CDR1 is SGHAT and CDR2 is FQNNGV. V was shortened by 1 base and J by 4 bases, with 13 bases between the two germline ends. CDR3 protein: CASSLGGTSGTEAFF. The CDR3 region has the DNA TGTGCCAGCAGCTTAGGAGGGACCTCGGGCACTGAAGCTTTCTTT.

The chain joins TRBV12-3 or TRBV12-4 to TRBJ2-1; TRBD2 aligns across 7 bases. V trimming: 3 bases; J trimming: 6 bases; junction bases outside the gene matches: 8. This CDR3 spans 15 amino acids. The DNA of the CDR3 is TGTGCCAGCAGTTTGGGTACCGGGACTATCAATGAGCAGTTCTTC. Residues: CASSLGTGTINEQFF.

The chain combines TRBV6-5 with TRBJ1-1; D gene unclear. The CDR3 has 16 amino acids. Per the germline V gene, CDR1 is MNHEY and CDR2 is SVGAGI. Between the trimmed V and J ends, which lost 0 bases and 7 bases, there was a span of 18 bases. The CDR3 nucleotides read TGTGCCAGCAGTTACTCCCCCCTCAGGCAAATAGTTGAAGCTTTCTTT. It encodes CASSYSPLRQIVEAFF.

This clonotype has more than one count but fewer than ten. The rearrangement joins TRBV10-1 to TRBJ2-5; 10 nucleotides match TRBD2. There are 17 residues in the CDR3. Trimming cost V 5 bases and J 2 bases; bases outside gene matches: 11. The germline V gene encodes CDR1 WNHNN and CDR2 SYGVQD (reference sequence). This CDR3 is CASSRNLRTSGQETQYF. DNA for the CDR3: TGCGCCAGCAGTCGTAACCTTCGGACTAGCGGTCAAGAGACCCAGTACTTC.

This clonotype was counted between two and nine times. The chain employs TRBV6-5 and TRBJ2-3; D unresolved. The V gene's germline CDR1 is MNHEY and CDR2 SVGAGI. Trimming stripped 2 bases from V and 0 bases from J, with 15 bases between. The CDR3 extends over 17 amino acids. DNA of the CDR3: TGTGCCAGCAGTTACGCTCAGTCAGTAGCTAGCACAGATACGCAGTATTTT. Its protein product is CASSYAQSVASTDTQYF.

The V call is TRBV7-9, the J call TRBJ2-6; D call uncertain. The germline gives CDR1 SEHNR, CDR2 FQNEAQ (reference sequence). CDR3 length equals 12 residues. V was clipped by 7 bases and J by 2 bases, with 3 bases between them. For the CDR3, the DNA is TGTGCCAGCAATACTGGGGCCAACGTCCTGACTTTC. Its protein is CASNTGANVLTF.